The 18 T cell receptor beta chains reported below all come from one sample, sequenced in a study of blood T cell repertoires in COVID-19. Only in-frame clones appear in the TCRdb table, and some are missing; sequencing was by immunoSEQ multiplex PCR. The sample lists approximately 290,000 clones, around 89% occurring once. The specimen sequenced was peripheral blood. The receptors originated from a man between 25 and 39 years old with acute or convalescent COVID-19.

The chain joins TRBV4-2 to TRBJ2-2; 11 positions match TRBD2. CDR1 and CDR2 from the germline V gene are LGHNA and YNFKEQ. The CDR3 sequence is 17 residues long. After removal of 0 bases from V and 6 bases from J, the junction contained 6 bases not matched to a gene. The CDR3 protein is CASSQDTSGRRAGELFF. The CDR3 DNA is TGTGCCAGCAGCCAAGATACTAGCGGGAGACGTGCCGGGGAGCTGTTTTTT.

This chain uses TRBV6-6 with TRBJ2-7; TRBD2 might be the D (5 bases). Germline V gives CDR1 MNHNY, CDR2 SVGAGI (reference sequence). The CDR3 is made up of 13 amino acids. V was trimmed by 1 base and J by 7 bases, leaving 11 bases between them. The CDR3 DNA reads TGTGCCAGCAGTTACTGGGGAGCAGAGGAGCAGTACTTC. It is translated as CASSYWGAEEQYF.

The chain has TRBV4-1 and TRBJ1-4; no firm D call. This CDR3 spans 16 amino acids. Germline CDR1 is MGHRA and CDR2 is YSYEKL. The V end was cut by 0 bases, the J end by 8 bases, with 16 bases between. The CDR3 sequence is CASSQEMQSSREKLFF. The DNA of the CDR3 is TGCGCCAGCAGCCAAGAAATGCAAAGTTCTAGGGAAAAACTGTTTTTT.

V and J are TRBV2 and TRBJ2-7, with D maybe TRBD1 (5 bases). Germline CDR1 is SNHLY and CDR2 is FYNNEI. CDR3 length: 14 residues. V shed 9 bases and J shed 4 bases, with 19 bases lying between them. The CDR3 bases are TGTGCCAGTATTGGGCCAGGGTTGGGGTACGAGCAGTACTTC. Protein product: CASIGPGLGYEQYF.

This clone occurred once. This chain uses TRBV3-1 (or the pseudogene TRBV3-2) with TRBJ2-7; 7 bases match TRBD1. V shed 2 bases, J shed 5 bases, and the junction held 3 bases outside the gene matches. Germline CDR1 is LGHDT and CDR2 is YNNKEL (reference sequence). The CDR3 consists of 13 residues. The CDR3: CASSQNRGNEQYF. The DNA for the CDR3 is TGTGCCAGCAGCCAAAACAGGGGCAACGAGCAGTACTTC.

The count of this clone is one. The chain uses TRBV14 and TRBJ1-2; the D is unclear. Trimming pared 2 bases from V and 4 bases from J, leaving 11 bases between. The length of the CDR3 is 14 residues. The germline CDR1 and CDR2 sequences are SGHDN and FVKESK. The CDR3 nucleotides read TGTGCCAGCAGCCAATACGGGGTTGGCTATGGCTACACCTTC. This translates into CASSQYGVGYGYTF.

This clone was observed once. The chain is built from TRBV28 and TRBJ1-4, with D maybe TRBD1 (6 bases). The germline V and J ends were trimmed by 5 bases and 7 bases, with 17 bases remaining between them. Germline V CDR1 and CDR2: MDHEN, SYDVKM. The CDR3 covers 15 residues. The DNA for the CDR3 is TGTGCCAGCAGTCACCGACAGGCGGTTGGTGAAAAACTGTTTTTT. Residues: CASSHRQAVGEKLFF.

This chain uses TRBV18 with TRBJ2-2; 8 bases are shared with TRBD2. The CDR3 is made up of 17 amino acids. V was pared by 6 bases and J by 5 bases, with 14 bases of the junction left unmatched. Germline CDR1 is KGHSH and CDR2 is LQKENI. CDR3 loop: CASSPNLSGTLTGELFF. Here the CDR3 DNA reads TGTGCCAGCTCGCCGAACCTTAGCGGGACTCTTACCGGGGAGCTGTTTTTT.

DNA of the CDR3: TGCGCCAGCAGCTCGACGACCGGGACAGCACGGGAAAAACTGTTTTTT. Residues: CASSSTTGTAREKLFF. V is TRBV5-1 and J is TRBJ1-4; 7 nucleotides agree with TRBD1. CDR3 size: 16 residues. Germline assignment: CDR1 SGHRS and CDR2 YFSETQ. Trimming at V came to 3 bases and at J to 8 bases, leaving 13 bases not matched to a gene.

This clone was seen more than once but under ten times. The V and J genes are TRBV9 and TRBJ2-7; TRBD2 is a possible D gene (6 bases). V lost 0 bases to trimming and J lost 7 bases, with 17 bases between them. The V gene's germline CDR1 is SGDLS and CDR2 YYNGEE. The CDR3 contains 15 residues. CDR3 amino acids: CASSVASRGAGEQYF. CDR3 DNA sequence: TGTGCCAGCAGCGTAGCCTCCCGGGGCGCGGGGGAGCAGTACTTC.

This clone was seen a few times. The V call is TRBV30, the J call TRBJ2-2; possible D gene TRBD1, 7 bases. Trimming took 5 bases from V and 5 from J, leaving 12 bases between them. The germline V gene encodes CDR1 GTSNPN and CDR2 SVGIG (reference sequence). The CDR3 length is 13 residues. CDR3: CAWDSGGTGELFF. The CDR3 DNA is TGTGCCTGGGACTCAGGGGGGACCGGGGAGCTGTTTTTT.

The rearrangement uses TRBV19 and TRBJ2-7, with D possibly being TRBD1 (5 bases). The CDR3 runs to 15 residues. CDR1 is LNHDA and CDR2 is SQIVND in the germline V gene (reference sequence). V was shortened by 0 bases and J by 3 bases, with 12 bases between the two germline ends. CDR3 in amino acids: CASSIDQGVSYEQYF. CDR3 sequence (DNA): TGTGCCAGTAGTATAGATCAAGGGGTCAGCTACGAGCAGTACTTC.

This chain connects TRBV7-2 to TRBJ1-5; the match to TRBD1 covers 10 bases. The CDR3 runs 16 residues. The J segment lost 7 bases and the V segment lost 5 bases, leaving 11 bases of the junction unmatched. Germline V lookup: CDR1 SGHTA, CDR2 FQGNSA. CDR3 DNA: TGTGCCAGCAGCCGGCTGGACAGGGGGGGGACCCAGCCCCAGCATTTT. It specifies CASSRLDRGGTQPQHF. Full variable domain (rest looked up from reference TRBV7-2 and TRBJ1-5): GAGVSQSPSNKVTEKGKDVELRCDPISGHTALYWYRQSLGQGLEFLIYFQGNSAPDKSGLPSDRFSAERTGGSVSTLTIQRTQQEDSAVYLCASSRLDRGGTQPQHFGDGTRLSIL.

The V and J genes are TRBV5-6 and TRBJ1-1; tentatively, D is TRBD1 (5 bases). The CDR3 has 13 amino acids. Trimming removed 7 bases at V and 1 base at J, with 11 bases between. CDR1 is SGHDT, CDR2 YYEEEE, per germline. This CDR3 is CASGRRGNTEAFF. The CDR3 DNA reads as TGTGCCAGCGGTAGGAGGGGGAACACTGAAGCTTTCTTT.

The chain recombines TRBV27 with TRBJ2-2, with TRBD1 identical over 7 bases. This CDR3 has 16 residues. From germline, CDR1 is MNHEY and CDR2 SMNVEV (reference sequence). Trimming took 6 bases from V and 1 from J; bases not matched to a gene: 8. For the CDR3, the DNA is TGTGCCAGCAGCCCCCGGCGGACAGGGAACACCGGGGAGCTGTTTTTT. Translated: CASSPRRTGNTGELFF.

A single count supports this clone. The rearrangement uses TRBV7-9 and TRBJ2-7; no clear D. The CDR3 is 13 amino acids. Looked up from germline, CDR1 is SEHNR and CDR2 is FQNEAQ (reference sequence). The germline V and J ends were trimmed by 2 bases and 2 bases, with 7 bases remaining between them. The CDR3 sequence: CASSLPDTYEQYF. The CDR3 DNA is TGTGCCAGCAGCTTACCAGATACCTACGAGCAGTACTTC.

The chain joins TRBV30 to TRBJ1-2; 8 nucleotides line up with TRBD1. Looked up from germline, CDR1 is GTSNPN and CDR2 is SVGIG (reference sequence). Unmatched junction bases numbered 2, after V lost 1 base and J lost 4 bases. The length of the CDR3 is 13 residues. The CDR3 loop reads CAWSATGGYGYTF. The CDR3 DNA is TGTGCCTGGAGTGCCACAGGGGGCTATGGCTACACCTTC.

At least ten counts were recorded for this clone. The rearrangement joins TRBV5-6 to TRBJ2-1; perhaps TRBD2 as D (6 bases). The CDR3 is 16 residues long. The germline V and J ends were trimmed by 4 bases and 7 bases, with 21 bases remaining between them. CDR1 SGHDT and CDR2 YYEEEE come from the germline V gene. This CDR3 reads CASSPGWDGAGNEQFF. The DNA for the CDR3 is TGTGCCAGCAGCCCTGGGTGGGACGGCGCGGGGAATGAGCAGTTCTTC.